These 10 T cell receptor beta chains originate from one sample sequenced in a study of cytomegalovirus exposure and HLA in healthy donors. 60 Vbeta and 13 Jbeta primers were used in PCR. Here immunoSEQ multiplex PCR was the method, and the copy in TCRdb shows in-frame clones only, minus some. This sample yields 110,000 to 150,000 clones, of which around 72% are seen a single time; about 1.2% belongs to the top ten. Sequencing was performed on PBMCs. The receptors were sampled from a woman aged 40 to 50 in good health and CMV-seronegative.

The chain employs TRBV19 and TRBJ1-5; tentatively, D is TRBD1 (6 bases). V dropped 4 bases and J dropped 3 bases, with 13 bases sitting between them. The CDR3 loop spans 15 amino acids. Germline V CDR1 and CDR2: LNHDA, SQIVND (reference sequence). As DNA, the CDR3 is TGTGCCAGTAGTAGACAGGATCTCTACAATCAGCCCCAGCATTTT. As protein: CASSRQDLYNQPQHF.

This chain links TRBV7-3 with TRBJ2-2, with TRBD2 matching 7 bases. With V trimmed by 5 bases and J by 1 base, 13 bases remained unmatched. The CDR3 totals 18 residues. CDR1 is SGHTA, CDR2 FQGTGA, per germline. CDR3 sequence reads: CASSPIRGGLMNTGELFF. As DNA, the CDR3 is TGTGCCAGCAGCCCGATACGGGGAGGGCTAATGAACACCGGGGAGCTGTTTTTT.

The chain couples TRBV6-5 to TRBJ1-1; TRBD1 agrees at 7 bases. Trimming at V came to 2 bases and at J to 3 bases, leaving 3 bases not matched to a gene. The length of the CDR3 is 14 residues. Germline CDR1 reads MNHEY; CDR2 reads SVGAGI. In DNA, the CDR3 is TGTGCCAGCAGTTACCGGGACAGCGACACTGAAGCTTTCTTT. It yields the protein CASSYRDSDTEAFF.

The rearrangement links TRBV28 to TRBJ1-6; D is possibly TRBD1 (6 bases). V lost 6 bases and J 7 bases, leaving 13 bases between the germline ends. Germline loops: CDR1 MDHEN, CDR2 SYDVKM. CDR3 length: 14 amino acids. The CDR3 DNA is TGTGCCAGCAGCGGCGGACAGCCGAATTCACCCCTCCACTTT. Protein: CASSGGQPNSPLHF.

The table lists this clone with a few counts. This rearrangement joins TRBV2 to TRBJ2-7, with a tentative D call TRBD1 (5 bases). The V and J ends lost 2 bases and 2 bases respectively, with 13 bases between them. This CDR3 region has 15 residues. The V gene's germline CDR1 is SNHLY and CDR2 FYNNEI. The CDR3 here is CASSESMGQTYEQYV. CDR3 DNA: TGTGCCAGCAGTGAATCGATGGGGCAAACCTACGAGCAGTACGTC.

The chain uses TRBV7-6 and TRBJ1-1; D perhaps matches TRBD1 (6 bases). Trimming shortened V by 3 bases and J by 3 bases, and 14 bases separated the two germline ends. Germline CDR1 is SGHVS and CDR2 is FNYEAQ. The CDR3 is made up of 15 amino acids. CDR3 bases: TGTGCCAGCAGCTTGGGCAGGGAGGGGGACACTGAAGCTTTCTTT. Encoded protein: CASSLGREGDTEAFF.

The chain employs TRBV29-1 and TRBJ2-3; 15 positions match TRBD2. The germline CDR1 and CDR2 sequences are SQVTM and ANQGSEA. Trimming removed 7 bases from V and 0 bases from J; junction bases left unmatched: 5. The CDR3 is 16 residues long. CDR3 protein: CSGGLAGGKSTDTQYF. The CDR3 DNA is TGCAGCGGGGGACTAGCGGGGGGTAAAAGCACAGATACGCAGTATTTT.

The gene calls are TRBV7-9 and TRBJ2-7; possibly TRBD2 for D (7 bases). CDR3 length: 18 residues. The germline gives CDR1 SEHNR, CDR2 FQNEAQ (reference sequence). The DNA for the CDR3 is TGTGCCAGCAGCTTACGGGGGGCTCCCCGAACTACTGCCTACGAGCGGTACGTC. It translates to CASSLRGAPRTTAYERYV.

This clone was seen only once. V gene TRBV7-9 combines with J gene TRBJ1-1; no clear D gene. Trimming took 5 bases from V and 2 from J, leaving 12 bases between them. This CDR3 region has 14 residues. Germline CDR1 is SEHNR and CDR2 is FQNEAQ (reference sequence). CDR3 coding DNA: TGTGCCAGCAGCATTCCAGAATTTAACACTGAAGCTTTCTTT. This codes for CASSIPEFNTEAFF.

This chain connects TRBV5-4 to TRBJ2-2; 10 bases are a match to TRBD2. The CDR3 runs 15 residues. V lost 5 bases and J lost 5; bases outside the gene matches: 6. CDR1 and CDR2 from the germline V gene are SGHNT and YYREEE (reference sequence). CDR3 sequence: CASSVAGGQTGELFF. The CDR3, as DNA: TGTGCCAGCAGTGTAGCGGGGGGACAGACCGGGGAGCTGTTTTTT.